This paragraph covers one TCR beta chain sequence. Deletions cut 2 bases from V and 10 bases from J, with 15 bases between. CDR3 size: 15 residues. The germline V gene encodes CDR1 MNHEY and CDR2 SMNVEV (reference sequence). The data originate from a study of T cells in Graves' hyperthyroidism and ophthalmopathy. RNA transcripts were the template for amplifying TCR beta CDR3 regions. The TCR CDR3 first-round RT-PCR relied on the HTBI primer set. TCRdb reanalysed the multiplex PCR reads using MiXCR and keeps one entry per CDR3 protein. The data show about 200,000 distinct CDR3 sequences, with roughly 18% seen just once and just under 45% held by the top ten. Each diagnosis was grounded in clinical symptoms, serum thyroxine and TRAb, thyroid ultrasound, and orbital computed tomography.

The source is a man aged 40-50 years with Graves' hyperthyroidism. Sequencing was performed on blood. The rearrangement uses TRBV27 and TRBJ1-6, with unresolved D. The CDR3 coding sequence is TGTGCCAGCAGTTTAATGGGAAGCGGGTACTCACCCCTCCACTTT. It codes for CASSLMGSGYSPLHF.